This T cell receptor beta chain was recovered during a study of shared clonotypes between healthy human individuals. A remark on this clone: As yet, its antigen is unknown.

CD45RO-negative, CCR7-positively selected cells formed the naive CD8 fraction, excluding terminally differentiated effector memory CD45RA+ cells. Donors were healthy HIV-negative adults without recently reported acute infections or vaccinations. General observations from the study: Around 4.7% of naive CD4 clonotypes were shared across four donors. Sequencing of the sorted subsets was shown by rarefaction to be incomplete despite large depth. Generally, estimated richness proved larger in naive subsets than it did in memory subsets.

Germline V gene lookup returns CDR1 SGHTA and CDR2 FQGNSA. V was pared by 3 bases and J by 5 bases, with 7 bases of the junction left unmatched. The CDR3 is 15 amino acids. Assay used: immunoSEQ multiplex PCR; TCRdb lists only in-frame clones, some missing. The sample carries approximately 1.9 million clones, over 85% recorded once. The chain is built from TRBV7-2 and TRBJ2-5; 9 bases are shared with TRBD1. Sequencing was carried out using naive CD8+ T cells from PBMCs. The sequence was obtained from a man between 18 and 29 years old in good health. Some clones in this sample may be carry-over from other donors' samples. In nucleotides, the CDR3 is TGTGCCAGCAGCTTTCGACAGGGGGTTGGTGAGACCCAGTACTTC. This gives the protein CASSFRQGVGETQYF.